This is a list of T cell receptor beta chains from one sample in a study of blood T cell repertoires in COVID-19. Sequencing used immunoSEQ multiplex PCR; TCRdb keeps in-frame clones, though not all of them. Here the sample spans around 300,000 clones, approximately 86% being singletons. The sample consisted of peripheral blood. Source of these receptors: a woman in her 70s with COVID-19, enrolled during active disease. CDR3s leave out the opening cysteine and the closing phenylalanine or tryptophan. The order of the fields is V gene, J gene, D gene, CDR3 protein. D genes are given only for firm matches.

V: TRBV18; J: TRBJ1-4; D: NA; CDR3: ASSPQNIPTNEKLF
V: TRBV24-1; J: TRBJ2-5; D: TRBD1; CDR3: ATSDPKTGGETQY
V: TRBV6-5; J: TRBJ1-1; D: TRBD1; CDR3: ASSLGQGINTEAF
V: TRBV29-1; J: TRBJ2-5; D: TRBD2; CDR3: SARSGGVQETQY
V: TRBV18; J: TRBJ2-5; D: TRBD1; CDR3: ASSPATGEKLETQY
V: TRBV2; J: TRBJ2-7; D: TRBD2; CDR3: ASSEGLAGAEQY
V: TRBV7-2; J: TRBJ2-7; D: TRBD2; CDR3: ASSLAPVAGSYEQY
V: TRBV19; J: TRBJ1-1; D: TRBD1; CDR3: ASSSDREGTEAF
V: TRBV4-1; J: TRBJ1-5; D: NA; CDR3: ASSQARGDQPQH
V: TRBV4-1; J: TRBJ2-7; D: NA; CDR3: ASSRSPQGNYEQY
V: TRBV14; J: TRBJ2-5; D: NA; CDR3: ASSQSDLRGTQY
V: TRBV9; J: TRBJ1-6; D: NA; CDR3: ASGRGNSPLH
V: TRBV6-2/TRBV6-3; J: TRBJ2-2; D: TRBD1; CDR3: ASSSLPGQGDFTGELF
V: TRBV10-1; J: TRBJ1-6; D: NA; CDR3: ASRSNSPLH
V: TRBV7-2; J: TRBJ1-1; D: TRBD1; CDR3: ASTSGQGRSEAF
V: TRBV21-1; J: TRBJ2-7; D: NA; CDR3: ASSKGGPKPPYEQY